This T cell receptor beta chain was recorded in a study of CD8 T cells in ankylosing spondylitis. The study, taken as a whole, reports: Existing reports had already noted some motif variants in reactive arthritis synovial fluid and blood. Within matched ankylosing spondylitis synovial fluid, disease-linked clones were reportedly significantly enriched.

This clonotype was picked up many times. Its specificity is not known. Germline assignment: CDR1 SGHVS and CDR2 FQNEAQ. After removal of 3 bases from V and 7 bases from J, the junction contained 7 bases not matched to a gene. The length of the CDR3 is 15 residues. Quantitative 5'-RACE with molecular barcodes was used to make the TCR beta libraries. TCRdb called the 5' RACE reads again in MiXCR, with one record for every CDR3 protein. The table includes 25,000 to 40,000 distinct CDR3 sequences, about 7.8% detected once. V usage is TRBV7-8 and J usage is TRBJ2-1; 9 bases agree with TRBD2. Material: blood, either unsorted or a sorted T cell fraction (not recorded which). The sequence was obtained from a male donor with ankylosing spondylitis or in good health (not recorded which). The CDR3 reads CASSFGTSRLNEQFF. The CDR3 DNA reads TGTGCCAGCAGCTTTGGGACTAGCAGGTTGAATGAGCAGTTCTTC.